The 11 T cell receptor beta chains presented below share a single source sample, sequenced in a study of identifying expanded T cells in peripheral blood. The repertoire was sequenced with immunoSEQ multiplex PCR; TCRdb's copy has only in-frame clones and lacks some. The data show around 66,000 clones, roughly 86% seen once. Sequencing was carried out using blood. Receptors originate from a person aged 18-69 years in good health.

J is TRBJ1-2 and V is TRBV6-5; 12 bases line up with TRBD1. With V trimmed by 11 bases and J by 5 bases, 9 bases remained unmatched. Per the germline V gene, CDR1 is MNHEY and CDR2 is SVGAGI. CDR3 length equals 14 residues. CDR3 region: CAATSGQGAYGYTF. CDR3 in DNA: TGTGCCGCTACTTCGGGACAGGGGGCGTATGGCTACACCTTC.

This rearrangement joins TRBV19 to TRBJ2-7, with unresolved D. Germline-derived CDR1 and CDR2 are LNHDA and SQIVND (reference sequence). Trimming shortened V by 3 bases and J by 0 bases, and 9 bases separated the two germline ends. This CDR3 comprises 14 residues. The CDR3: CASSITRSSYEQYF. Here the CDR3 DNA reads TGTGCCAGTAGTATCACTCGCAGCTCCTACGAGCAGTACTTC.

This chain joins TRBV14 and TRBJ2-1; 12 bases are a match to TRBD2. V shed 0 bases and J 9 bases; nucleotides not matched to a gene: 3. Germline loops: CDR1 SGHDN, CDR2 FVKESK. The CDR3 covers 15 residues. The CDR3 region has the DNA TGTGCCAGCAGCCAAGAACTAGCGGGGGGCACTGAGCAGTTCTTC. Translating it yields CASSQELAGGTEQFF.

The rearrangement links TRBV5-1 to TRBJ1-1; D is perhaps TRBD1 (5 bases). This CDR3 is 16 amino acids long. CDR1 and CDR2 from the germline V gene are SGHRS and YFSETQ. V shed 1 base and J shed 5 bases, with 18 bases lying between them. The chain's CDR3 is CASSLTGGRRGTEAFF. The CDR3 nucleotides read TGCGCCAGCAGCTTGACAGGTGGAAGACGGGGGACTGAAGCTTTCTTT.

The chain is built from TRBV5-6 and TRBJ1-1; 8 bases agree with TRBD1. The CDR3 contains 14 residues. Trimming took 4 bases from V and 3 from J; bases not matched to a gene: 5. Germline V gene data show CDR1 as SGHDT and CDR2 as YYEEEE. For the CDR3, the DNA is TGTGCCAGCAGCGGAGACAGGGGCCACACTGAAGCTTTCTTT. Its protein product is CASSGDRGHTEAFF.

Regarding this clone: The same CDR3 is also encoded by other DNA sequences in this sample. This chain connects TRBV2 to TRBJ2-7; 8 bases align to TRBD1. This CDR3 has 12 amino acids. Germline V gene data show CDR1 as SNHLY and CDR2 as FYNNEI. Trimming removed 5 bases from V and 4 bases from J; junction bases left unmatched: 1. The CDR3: CASSRTGYEQYF. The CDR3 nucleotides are TGTGCCAGCAGTCGGACAGGGTACGAGCAGTACTTC.

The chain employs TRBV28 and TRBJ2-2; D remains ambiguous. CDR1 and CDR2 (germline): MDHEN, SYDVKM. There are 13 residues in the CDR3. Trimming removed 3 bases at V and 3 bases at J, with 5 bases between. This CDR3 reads CASSFLDTGELFF. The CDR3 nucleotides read TGTGCCAGCAGTTTCTTGGACACCGGGGAGCTGTTTTTT.

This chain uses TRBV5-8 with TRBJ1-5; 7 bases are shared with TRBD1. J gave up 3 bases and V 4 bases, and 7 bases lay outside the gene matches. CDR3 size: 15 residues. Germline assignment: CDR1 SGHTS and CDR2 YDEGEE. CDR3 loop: CASSPRDSHNQPQHF. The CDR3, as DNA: TGTGCCAGCAGCCCCCGGGACAGTCACAATCAGCCCCAGCATTTT.

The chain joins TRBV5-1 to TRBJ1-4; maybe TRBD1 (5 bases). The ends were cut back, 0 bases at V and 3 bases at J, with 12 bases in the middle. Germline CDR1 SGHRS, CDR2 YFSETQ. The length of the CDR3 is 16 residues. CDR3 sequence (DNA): TGCGCCAGCAGCTTGGGAACAGGTCTCGCTAATGAAAAACTGTTTTTT. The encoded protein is CASSLGTGLANEKLFF.

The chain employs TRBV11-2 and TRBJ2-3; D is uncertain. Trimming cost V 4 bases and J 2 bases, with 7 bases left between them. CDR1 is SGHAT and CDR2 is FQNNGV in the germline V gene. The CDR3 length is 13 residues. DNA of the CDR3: TGTGCCAGCAGCTCACCCTACACAGATACGCAGTATTTT. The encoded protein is CASSSPYTDTQYF.

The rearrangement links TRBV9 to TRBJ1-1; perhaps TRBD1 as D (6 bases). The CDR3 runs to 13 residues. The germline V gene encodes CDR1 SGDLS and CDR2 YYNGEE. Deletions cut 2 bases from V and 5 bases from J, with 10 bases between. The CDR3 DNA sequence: TGTGCCAGCAGCGTGGGAGGACAGACTGAAGCTTTCTTT. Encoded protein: CASSVGGQTEAFF.